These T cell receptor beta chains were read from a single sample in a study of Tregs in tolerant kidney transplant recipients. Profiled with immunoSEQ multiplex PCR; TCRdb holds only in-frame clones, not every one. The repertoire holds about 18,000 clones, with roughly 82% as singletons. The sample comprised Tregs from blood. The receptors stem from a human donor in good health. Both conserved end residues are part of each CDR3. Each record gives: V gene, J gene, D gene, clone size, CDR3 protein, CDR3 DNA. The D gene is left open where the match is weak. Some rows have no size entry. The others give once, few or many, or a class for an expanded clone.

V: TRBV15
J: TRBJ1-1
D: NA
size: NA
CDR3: CATRLGGTGTEAFF
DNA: TGTGCCACCAGGTTGGGAGGGACGGGCACTGAAGCTTTCTTT

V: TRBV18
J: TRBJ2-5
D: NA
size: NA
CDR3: CASSPLGETQYF
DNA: TGTGCCAGCTCACCATTAGGCGAGACCCAGTACTTC

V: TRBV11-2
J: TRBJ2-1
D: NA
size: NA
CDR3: CASSRLAGLYNEQFF
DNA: TGTGCCAGCAGCCGTCTGGCGGGTCTCTACAATGAGCAGTTCTTC

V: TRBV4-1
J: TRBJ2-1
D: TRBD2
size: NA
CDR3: CASSHPSGGAGQFF
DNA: TGCGCCAGCAGCCATCCTAGCGGGGGGGCCGGGCAGTTCTTC

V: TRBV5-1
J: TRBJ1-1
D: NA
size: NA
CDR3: CASSLGQGIRAFF
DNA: TGCGCCAGCAGCTTGGGGCAGGGGATTCGAGCTTTCTTT

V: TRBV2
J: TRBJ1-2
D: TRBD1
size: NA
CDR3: CASTPQGGIYGYTF
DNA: TGTGCCAGCACACCACAGGGGGGCATCTATGGCTACACCTTC

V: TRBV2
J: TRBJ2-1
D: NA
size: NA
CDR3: CASRTYRDHNEQFF
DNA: TGTGCCAGCAGGACCTACAGGGACCACAATGAGCAGTTCTTC

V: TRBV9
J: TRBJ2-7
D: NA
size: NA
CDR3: CASSPGGTKVYEQYF
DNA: TGTGCCAGCAGCCCCGGGGGAACGAAGGTCTACGAGCAGTACTTC

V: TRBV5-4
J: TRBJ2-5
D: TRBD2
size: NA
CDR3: CASSSRTSGQETQYF
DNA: TGTGCCAGCAGCTCCCGGACTAGCGGCCAAGAGACCCAGTACTTC

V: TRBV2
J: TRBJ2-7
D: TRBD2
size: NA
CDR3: CASSGASGAYEQYF
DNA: TGTGCCAGCAGTGGGGCTAGCGGAGCCTACGAGCAGTACTTC

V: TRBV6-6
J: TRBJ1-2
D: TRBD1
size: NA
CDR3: CASRNRGQEGYTF
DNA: TGTGCCAGCAGGAACAGGGGGCAGGAGGGCTACACCTTC

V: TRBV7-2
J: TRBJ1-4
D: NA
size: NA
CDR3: CASSYEGKTNEKLFF
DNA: TGTGCCAGCAGCTACGAGGGGAAGACTAATGAAAAACTGTTTTTT

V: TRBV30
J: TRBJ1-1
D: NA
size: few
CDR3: CAWSGDLRETEAFF
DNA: TGTGCCTGGAGTGGGGACCTGCGGGAAACTGAAGCTTTCTTT

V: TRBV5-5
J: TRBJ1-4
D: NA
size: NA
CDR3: CASSLWGATNEKLFF
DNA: TGTGCCAGCAGCTTGTGGGGGGCAACTAATGAAAAACTGTTTTTT

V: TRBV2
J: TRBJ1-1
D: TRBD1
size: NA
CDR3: CASSNNRGEAFF
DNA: TGTGCCAGCAGTAATAACAGGGGCGAGGCTTTCTTT

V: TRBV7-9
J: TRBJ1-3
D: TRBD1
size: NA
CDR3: CASSAWTGRSGNTIYF
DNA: TGTGCCAGCAGCGCCTGGACAGGACGCTCTGGAAACACCATATATTTT

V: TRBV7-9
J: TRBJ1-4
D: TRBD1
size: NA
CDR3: CASSFGTGDEKLFF
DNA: TGTGCCAGCAGCTTCGGGACAGGGGATGAAAAACTGTTTTTT

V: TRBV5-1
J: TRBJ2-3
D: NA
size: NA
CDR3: CASSLGGTDTQYF
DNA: TGCGCCAGCAGCTTGGGAGGCACAGATACGCAGTATTTT

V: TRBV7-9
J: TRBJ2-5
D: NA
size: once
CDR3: CASTGQQETQYF
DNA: TGTGCCAGCACGGGGCAACAAGAGACCCAGTACTTC

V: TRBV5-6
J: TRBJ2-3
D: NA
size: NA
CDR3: CASSFPGDTQYF
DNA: TGTGCCAGCAGCTTTCCCGGAGATACGCAGTATTTT

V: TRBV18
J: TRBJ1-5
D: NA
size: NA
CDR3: CASSVGFGNQPQHF
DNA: TGTGCCAGCTCAGTGGGGTTTGGGAATCAGCCCCAGCATTTT

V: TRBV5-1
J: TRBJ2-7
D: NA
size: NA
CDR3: CASSLAGIRQDEQYF
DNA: TGCGCCAGCAGCTTGGCAGGGATTAGGCAGGACGAGCAGTACTTC

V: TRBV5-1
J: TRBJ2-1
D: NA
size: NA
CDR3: CASRSGVYNEQFF
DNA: TGCGCCAGCAGGAGTGGGGTATACAATGAGCAGTTCTTC

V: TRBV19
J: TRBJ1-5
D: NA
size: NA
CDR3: CASSILSRDQPQHF
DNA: TGTGCCAGTAGTATCCTCTCAAGGGATCAGCCCCAGCATTTT

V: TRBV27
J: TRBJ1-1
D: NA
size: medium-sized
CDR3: CASSLFPQRNTEAFF
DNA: TGTGCCAGCAGTTTATTTCCCCAGCGGAACACTGAAGCTTTCTTT

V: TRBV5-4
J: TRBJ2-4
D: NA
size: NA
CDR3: CASSGAGLAKNIQYF
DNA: TGTGCCAGCAGCGGCGCGGGACTAGCCAAAAACATTCAGTACTTC

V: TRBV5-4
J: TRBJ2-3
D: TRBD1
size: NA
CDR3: CASSLGQGGTDTQYF
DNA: TGTGCCAGCAGCTTGGGACAGGGGGGCACAGATACGCAGTATTTT

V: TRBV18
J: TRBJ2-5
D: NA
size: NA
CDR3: CASSPKPLGSVETQYF
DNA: TGTGCCAGCTCACCGAAACCCTTGGGGTCGGTGGAGACCCAGTACTTC